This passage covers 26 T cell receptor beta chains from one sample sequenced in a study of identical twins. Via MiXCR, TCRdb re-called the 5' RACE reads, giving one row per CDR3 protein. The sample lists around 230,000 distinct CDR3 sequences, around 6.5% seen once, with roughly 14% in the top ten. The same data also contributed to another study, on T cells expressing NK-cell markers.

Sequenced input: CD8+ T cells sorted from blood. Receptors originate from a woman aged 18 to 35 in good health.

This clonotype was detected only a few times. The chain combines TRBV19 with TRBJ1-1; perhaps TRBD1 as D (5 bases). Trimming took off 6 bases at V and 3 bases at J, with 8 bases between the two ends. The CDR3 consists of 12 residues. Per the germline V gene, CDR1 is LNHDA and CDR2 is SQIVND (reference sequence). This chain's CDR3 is CASRVGDTEAFF. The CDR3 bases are TGTGCCAGTAGGGTGGGGGACACTGAAGCTTTCTTT. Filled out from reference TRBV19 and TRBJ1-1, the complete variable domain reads DGGITQSPKYLFRKEGQNVTLSCEQNLNHDAMYWYRQDPGQGLRLIYYSQIVNDFQKGDIAEGYSVSREKKESFPLTVTSAQKNPTAFYLCASRVGDTEAFFGQGTRLTVV.

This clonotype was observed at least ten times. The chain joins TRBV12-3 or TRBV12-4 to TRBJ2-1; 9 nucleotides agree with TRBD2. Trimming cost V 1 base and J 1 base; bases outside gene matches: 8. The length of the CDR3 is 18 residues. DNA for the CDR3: TGTGCCAGCAGTTTAGGGCGGGGGGGCCTTGAGTCCTACAATGAGCAGTTCTTC. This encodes CASSLGRGGLESYNEQFF.

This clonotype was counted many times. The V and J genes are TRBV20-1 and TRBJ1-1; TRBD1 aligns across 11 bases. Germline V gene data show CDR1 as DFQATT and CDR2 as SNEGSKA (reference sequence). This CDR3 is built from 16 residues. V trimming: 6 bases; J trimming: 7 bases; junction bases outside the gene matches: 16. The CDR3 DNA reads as TGCAGTGCCGGATTCCCCGGACAGGGGGCTTTCCGTGAAGCTTTCTTT. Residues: CSAGFPGQGAFREAFF.

The CDR3 region is CASSPPGSGAYEQYF. CDR3 bases: TGTGCCAGCAGCCCCCCGGGAAGCGGGGCCTACGAGCAGTACTTC. This rearrangement joins TRBV7-2 to TRBJ2-7; 7 nucleotides line up with TRBD2. The CDR3 runs 15 residues. Losses at the gene ends were 5 bases for V and 2 bases for J; bases not matched to a gene: 9. The germline V gene has CDR1 SGHTA and CDR2 FQGNSA.

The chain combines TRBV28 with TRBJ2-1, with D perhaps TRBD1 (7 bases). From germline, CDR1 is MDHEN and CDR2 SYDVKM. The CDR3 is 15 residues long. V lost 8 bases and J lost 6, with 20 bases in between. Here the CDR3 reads CASAYGWQGGNEQFF. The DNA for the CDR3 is TGTGCCAGCGCTTACGGCTGGCAGGGGGGCAATGAGCAGTTCTTC.

This CDR3 reads CASSPYTGTSGSTEQFF. The CDR3 region has the DNA TGTGCCAGCAGCCCCTACACCGGGACTAGCGGGAGTACTGAGCAGTTCTTC. The chain employs TRBV7-6 and TRBJ2-1, with TRBD2 identical over 14 bases. Germline CDR1 is SGHVS and CDR2 is FNYEAQ. This CDR3 has 17 amino acids. J was trimmed by 9 bases and V by 5 bases; bases with no gene match: 12.

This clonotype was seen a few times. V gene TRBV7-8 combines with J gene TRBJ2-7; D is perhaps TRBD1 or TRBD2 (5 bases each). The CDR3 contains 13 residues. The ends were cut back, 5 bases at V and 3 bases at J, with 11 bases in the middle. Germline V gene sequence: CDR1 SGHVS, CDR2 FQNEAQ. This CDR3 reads CASSIGAIYEQYF. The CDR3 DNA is TGTGCCAGCAGCATCGGGGCGATCTACGAGCAGTACTTC.

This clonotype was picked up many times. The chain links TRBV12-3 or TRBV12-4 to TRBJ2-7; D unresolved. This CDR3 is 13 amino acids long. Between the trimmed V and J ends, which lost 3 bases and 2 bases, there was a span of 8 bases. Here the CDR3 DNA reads TGTGCCAGCAGTTTTGGTCAAGCCTACGAGCAGTACTTC. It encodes CASSFGQAYEQYF.

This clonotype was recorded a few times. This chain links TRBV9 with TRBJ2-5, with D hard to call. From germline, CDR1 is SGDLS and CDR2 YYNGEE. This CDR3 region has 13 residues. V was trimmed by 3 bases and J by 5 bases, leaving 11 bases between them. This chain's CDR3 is CASSGDTSETQYF. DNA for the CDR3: TGTGCCAGCAGCGGAGACACCTCGGAGACCCAGTACTTC. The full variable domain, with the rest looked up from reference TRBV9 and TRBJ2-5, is DSGVTQTPKHLITATGQRVTLRCSPRSGDLSVYWYQQSLDQGLQFLIQYYNGEERAKGNILERFSAQQFPDLHSELNLSSLELGDSALYFCASSGDTSETQYFGPGTRLLVL.

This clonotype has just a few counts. CDR3 bases: TGTGCCAGCAGCATCGGACTAGCGGAGACAGAGCAGTACTTC. Translated, it gives CASSIGLAETEQYF. The V and J genes are TRBV7-9 and TRBJ2-7; 10 bases are a match to TRBD2. The V segment lost 5 bases and the J segment 7 bases; nucleotides outside the gene matches: 8. The germline V gene has CDR1 SEHNR and CDR2 FQNEAQ (reference sequence). This CDR3 spans 14 amino acids.

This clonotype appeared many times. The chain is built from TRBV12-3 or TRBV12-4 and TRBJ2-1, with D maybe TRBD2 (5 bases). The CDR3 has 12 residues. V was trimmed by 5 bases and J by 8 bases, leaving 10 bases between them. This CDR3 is CASSELEHEQFF. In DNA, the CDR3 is TGTGCCAGCAGTGAACTAGAACATGAGCAGTTCTTC.

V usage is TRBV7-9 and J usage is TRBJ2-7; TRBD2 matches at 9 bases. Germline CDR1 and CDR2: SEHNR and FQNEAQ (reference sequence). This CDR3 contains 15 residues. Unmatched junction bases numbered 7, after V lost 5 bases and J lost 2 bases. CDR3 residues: CASSRTLAGAYEQYF. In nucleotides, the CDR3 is TGTGCCAGCAGCCGGACCTTAGCGGGGGCCTACGAGCAGTACTTC.

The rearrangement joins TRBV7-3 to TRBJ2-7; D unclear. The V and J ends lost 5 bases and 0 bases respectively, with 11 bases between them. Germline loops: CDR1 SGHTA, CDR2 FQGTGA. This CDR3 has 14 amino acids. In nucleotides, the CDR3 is TGTGCCAGCAGCCCAGACTCTCGCTCCTACGAGCAGTACTTC. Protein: CASSPDSRSYEQYF.

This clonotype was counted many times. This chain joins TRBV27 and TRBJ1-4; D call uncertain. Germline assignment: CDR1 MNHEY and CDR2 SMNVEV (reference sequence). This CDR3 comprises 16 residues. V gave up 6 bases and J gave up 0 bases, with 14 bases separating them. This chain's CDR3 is CASRNDGSTTNEKLFF. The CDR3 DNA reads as TGTGCCAGCAGGAATGACGGATCAACAACTAATGAAAAACTGTTTTTT. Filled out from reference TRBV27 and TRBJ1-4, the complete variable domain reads EAQVTQNPRYLITVTGKKLTVTCSQNMNHEYMSWYRQDPGLGLRQIYYSMNVEVTDKGDVPEGYKVSRKEKRNFPLILESPSPNQTSLYFCASRNDGSTTNEKLFFGSGTQLSVL.

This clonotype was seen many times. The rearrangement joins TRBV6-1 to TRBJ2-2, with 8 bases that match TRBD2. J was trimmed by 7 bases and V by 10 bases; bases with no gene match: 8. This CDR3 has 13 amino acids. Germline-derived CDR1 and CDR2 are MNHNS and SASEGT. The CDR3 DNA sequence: TGTGCCACCCGGGGGGGCGGCGGCGGGGAGCTGTTTTTT. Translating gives CATRGGGGGELFF.

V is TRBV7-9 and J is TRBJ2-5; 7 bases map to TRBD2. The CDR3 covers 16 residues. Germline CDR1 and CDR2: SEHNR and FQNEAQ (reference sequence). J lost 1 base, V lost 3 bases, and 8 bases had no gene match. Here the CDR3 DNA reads TGTGCCAGCAGCTTGGCGCGACGCGGGGGCCAAGAGACCCAGTACTTC. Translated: CASSLARRGGQETQYF.

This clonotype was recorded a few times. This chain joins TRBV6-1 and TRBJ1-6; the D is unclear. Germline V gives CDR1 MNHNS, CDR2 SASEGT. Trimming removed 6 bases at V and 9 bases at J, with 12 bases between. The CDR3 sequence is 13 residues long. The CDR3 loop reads CASSMALGSPLHF. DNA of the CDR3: TGTGCCAGCAGCATGGCGTTAGGTTCACCCCTCCACTTT.

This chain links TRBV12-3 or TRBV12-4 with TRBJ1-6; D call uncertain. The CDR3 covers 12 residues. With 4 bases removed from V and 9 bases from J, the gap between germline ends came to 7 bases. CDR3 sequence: CASSYEPSPLHF. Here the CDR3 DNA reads TGTGCCAGCAGTTATGAGCCTTCACCCCTCCACTTT.

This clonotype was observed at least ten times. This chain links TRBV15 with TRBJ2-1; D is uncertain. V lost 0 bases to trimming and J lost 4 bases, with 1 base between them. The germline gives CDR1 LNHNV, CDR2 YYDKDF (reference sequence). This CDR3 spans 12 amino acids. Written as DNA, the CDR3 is TGTGCCACCAGCAGAGAGTACAATGAGCAGTTCTTC. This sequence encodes CATSREYNEQFF.

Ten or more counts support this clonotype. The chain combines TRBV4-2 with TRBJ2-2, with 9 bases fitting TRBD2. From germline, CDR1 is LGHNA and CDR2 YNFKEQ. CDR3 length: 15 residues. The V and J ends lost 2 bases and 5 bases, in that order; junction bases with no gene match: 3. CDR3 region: CASSQLAGDTGELFF. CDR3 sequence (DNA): TGTGCCAGCAGCCAATTAGCGGGGGATACCGGGGAGCTGTTTTTT.

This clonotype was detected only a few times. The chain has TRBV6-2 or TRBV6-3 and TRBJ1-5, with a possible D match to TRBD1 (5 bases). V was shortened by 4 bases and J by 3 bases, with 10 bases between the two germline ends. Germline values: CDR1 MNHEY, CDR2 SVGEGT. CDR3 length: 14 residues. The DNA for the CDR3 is TGTGCCAGCAGTTGGGACGGTTACAATCAGCCCCAGCATTTT. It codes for CASSWDGYNQPQHF.

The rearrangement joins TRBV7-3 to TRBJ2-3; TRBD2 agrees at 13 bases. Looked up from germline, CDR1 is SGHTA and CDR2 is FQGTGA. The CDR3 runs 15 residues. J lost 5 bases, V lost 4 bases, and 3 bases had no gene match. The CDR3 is CASSSGTSGEDTQYF. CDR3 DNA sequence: TGTGCCAGCAGCTCCGGGACTAGCGGGGAAGATACGCAGTATTTT.

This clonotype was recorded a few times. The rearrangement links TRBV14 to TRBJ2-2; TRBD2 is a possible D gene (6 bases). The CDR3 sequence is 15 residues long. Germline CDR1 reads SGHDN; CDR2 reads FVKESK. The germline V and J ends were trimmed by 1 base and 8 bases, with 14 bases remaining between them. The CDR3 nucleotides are TGTGCCAGCAGCCAAGTCCGGGGGATAATAGGGGAGCTGTTTTTT. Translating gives CASSQVRGIIGELFF.

The chain's CDR3 is CASRGTGTGQFF. CDR3 DNA: TGTGCCAGCAGGGGGACGGGGACGGGGCAGTTCTTC. This chain connects TRBV7-2 to TRBJ2-1; D could derive from TRBD1 or TRBD2 (5 bases each). This CDR3 has 12 amino acids. V gave up 6 bases and J gave up 12 bases, with 15 bases separating them. Germline lookup yields CDR1 SGHTA and CDR2 FQGNSA.

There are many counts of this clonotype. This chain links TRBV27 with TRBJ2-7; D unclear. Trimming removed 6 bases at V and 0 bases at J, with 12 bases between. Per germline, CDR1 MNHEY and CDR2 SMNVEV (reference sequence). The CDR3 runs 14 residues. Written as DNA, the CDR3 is TGTGCCAGCAGACCCGTTCAGGCCTCCTACGAGCAGTACTTC. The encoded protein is CASRPVQASYEQYF.

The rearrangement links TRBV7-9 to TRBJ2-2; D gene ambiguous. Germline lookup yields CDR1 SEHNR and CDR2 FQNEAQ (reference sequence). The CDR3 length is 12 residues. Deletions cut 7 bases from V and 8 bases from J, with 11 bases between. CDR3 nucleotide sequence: TGTGCCAGCACCCTTAGGATAGGGGAGCTGTTTTTT. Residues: CASTLRIGELFF.